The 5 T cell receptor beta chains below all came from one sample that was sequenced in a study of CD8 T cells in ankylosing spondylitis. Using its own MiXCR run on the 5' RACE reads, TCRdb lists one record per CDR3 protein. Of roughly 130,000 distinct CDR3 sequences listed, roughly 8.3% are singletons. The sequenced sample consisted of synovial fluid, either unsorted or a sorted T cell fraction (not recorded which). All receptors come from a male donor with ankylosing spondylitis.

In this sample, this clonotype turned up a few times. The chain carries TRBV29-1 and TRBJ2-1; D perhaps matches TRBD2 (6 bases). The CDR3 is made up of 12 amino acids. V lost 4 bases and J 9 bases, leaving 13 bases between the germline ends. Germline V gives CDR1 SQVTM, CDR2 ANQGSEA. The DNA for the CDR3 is TGCAGCGTTGTGGGAGGATTCGGTGAGCAGTTCTTC. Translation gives CSVVGGFGEQFF.

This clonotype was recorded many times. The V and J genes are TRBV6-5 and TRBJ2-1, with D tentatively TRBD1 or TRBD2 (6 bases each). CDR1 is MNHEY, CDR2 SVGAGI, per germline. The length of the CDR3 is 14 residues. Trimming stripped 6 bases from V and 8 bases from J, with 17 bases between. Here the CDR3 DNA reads TGTGCCAGCAGGGGGTGGGGGGCAGGCGATGAGCAGTTCTTC. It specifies CASRGWGAGDEQFF.

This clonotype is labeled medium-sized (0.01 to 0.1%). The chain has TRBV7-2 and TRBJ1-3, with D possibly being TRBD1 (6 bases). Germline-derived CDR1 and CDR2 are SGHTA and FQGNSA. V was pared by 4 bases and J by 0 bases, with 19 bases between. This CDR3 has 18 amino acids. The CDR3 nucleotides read TGTGCCAGCAGCTCCCTATACGCAGACAGGAACTCTGGAAACACCATATATTTT. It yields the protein CASSSLYADRNSGNTIYF. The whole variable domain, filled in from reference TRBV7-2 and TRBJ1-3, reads GAGVSQSPSNKVTEKGKDVELRCDPISGHTALYWYRQSLGQGLEFLIYFQGNSAPDKSGLPSDRFSAERTGGSVSTLTIQRTQQEDSAVYLCASSSLYADRNSGNTIYFGEGSWLTVV.

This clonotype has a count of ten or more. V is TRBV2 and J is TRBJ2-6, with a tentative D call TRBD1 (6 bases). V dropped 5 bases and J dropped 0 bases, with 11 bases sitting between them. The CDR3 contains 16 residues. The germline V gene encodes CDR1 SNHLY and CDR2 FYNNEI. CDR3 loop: CASSPGQYSGANVLTF. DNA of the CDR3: TGTGCCAGCAGTCCCGGACAGTACTCTGGGGCCAACGTCCTGACTTTC.

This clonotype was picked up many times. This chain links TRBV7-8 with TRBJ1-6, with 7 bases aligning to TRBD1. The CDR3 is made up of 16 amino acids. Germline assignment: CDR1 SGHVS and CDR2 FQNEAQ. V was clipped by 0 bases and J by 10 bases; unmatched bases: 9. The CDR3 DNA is TGTGCCAGCAGCTTAGCTCCCGGGAAGGGACAGTCACCCCTCCACTTT. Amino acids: CASSLAPGKGQSPLHF.